Presented here are 28 T cell receptor beta chains from one specimen sequenced in a study of OX40 agonist ivuxolimab in advanced cancers. Profiled with immunoSEQ multiplex PCR; TCRdb holds only in-frame clones, not every one. The table includes 40,000 to 50,000 clones, 89% detected once. The material was CD4+ or CD8+ T cells sorted from blood, obtained in a trial of the OX40 agonist ivuxolimab. These receptors were taken from an adult with an advanced solid tumor such as melanoma, head and neck, liver or kidney cancer.

The chain recombines TRBV5-4 with TRBJ2-7; 8 bases match TRBD1. With V trimmed by 4 bases and J by 2 bases, 11 bases remained unmatched. The CDR3 runs 16 residues. Germline CDR1 and CDR2: SGHNT and YYREEE (reference sequence). In nucleotides, the CDR3 is TGTGCCAGCAGCGATATTAGGACAGGGAAGGCCTACGAGCAGTACTTC. It encodes CASSDIRTGKAYEQYF.

The chain uses TRBV5-1 and TRBJ1-5, with D perhaps matching TRBD1 (5 bases). The CDR3 is made up of 14 amino acids. Germline CDR1 and CDR2: SGHRS and YFSETQ. Between the trimmed V and J ends, which lost 5 bases and 3 bases, there was a span of 12 bases. The CDR3 region is CASSRDGDNQPQHF. The DNA of the CDR3 is TGCGCCAGCAGTCGGGACGGGGACAATCAGCCCCAGCATTTT.

As DNA, the CDR3 is TGTGCCAGCAGCACCGACAGGGTAGGGTCCTACGAGCAGTACTTC. This sequence encodes CASSTDRVGSYEQYF. J is TRBJ2-7 and V is TRBV6-5; 7 nucleotides agree with TRBD1. After removal of 6 bases from V and 1 base from J, the junction contained 9 bases not matched to a gene. Per germline, CDR1 MNHEY and CDR2 SVGAGI. The CDR3 has 15 residues.

This rearrangement joins TRBV5-1 to TRBJ2-5; unclear D gene. Between the trimmed V and J ends, which lost 0 bases and 1 base, there was a span of 1 base. This CDR3 contains 12 residues. The V gene's germline CDR1 is SGHRS and CDR2 YFSETQ. The CDR3, as DNA: TGCGCCAGCAGCTTGGCCCAAGAGACCCAGTACTTC. Translating it yields CASSLAQETQYF.

This clone was picked up a small number of times. This sequence joins TRBV2 and TRBJ1-1, with a tentative D call TRBD1 (6 bases). The CDR3 runs 12 residues. Germline V gene lookup returns CDR1 SNHLY and CDR2 FYNNEI. Deletions cut 11 bases from V and 5 bases from J, with 15 bases between. CDR3 in amino acids: CASQTGGTEAFF. In DNA, the CDR3 is TGTGCCTCCCAGACAGGAGGAACTGAAGCTTTCTTT.

This clone occurred once. This chain uses TRBV7-6 with TRBJ2-7; 8 bases are shared with TRBD1. Germline V gene lookup returns CDR1 SGHVS and CDR2 FNYEAQ. Trimming took 7 bases from V and 2 from J; bases not matched to a gene: 13. The CDR3 is 16 residues long. The CDR3 protein is CASTHSDRAIPYEQYF. In nucleotides, the CDR3 is TGTGCCAGCACCCATTCGGACAGGGCTATTCCCTACGAGCAGTACTTC. The variable domain in full, completed from reference TRBV7-6 and TRBJ2-7, reads GAGVSQSPRYKVTKRGQDVALRCDPISGHVSLYWYRQALGQGPEFLTYFNYEAQQDKSGLPNDRFSAERPEGSISTLTIQRTEQRDSAMYRCASTHSDRAIPYEQYFGPGTRLTVT.

This rearrangement joins TRBV5-1 to TRBJ1-3; D perhaps matches TRBD1 (6 bases). The CDR3 is made up of 15 amino acids. Trimming took off 2 bases at V and 4 bases at J, with 13 bases between the two ends. Germline V CDR1 and CDR2: SGHRS, YFSETQ. The CDR3 reads CASSLGQRVGNTIYF. The DNA of the CDR3 is TGCGCCAGCAGCTTAGGACAGCGTGTCGGAAACACCATATATTTT.

The V call is TRBV6-4, the J call TRBJ2-7, with 7 bases fitting TRBD2. CDR3 length: 17 residues. V dropped 1 base and J dropped 0; count of bases not matched to a gene: 9. Germline lookup yields CDR1 MRHNA and CDR2 SNTAGT. The chain's CDR3 is CASSDFRLAELSYEQYF. The CDR3 DNA sequence: TGTGCCAGCAGTGACTTCCGGCTAGCGGAACTCTCCTACGAGCAGTACTTC.

The CDR3 loop reads CASSLGDRYSYEQYF. CDR3 DNA sequence: TGCGCCAGCAGCTTGGGGGACAGGTACTCCTACGAGCAGTACTTC. This chain uses TRBV5-1 with TRBJ2-7, with 8 bases aligning to TRBD1. CDR3 length: 15 residues. The germline V gene encodes CDR1 SGHRS and CDR2 YFSETQ. Trimming took 0 bases from V and 0 from J; bases not matched to a gene: 2.

The chain employs TRBV4-1 and TRBJ2-2; D remains unclear. The V gene lost 5 bases and the J gene lost 4 bases, with 8 bases spanning the gap. The CDR3 totals 13 residues. Germline CDR1 is MGHRA and CDR2 is YSYEKL. CDR3 loop: CASSGSATGELFF. In DNA, the CDR3 is TGCGCCAGCAGCGGAAGCGCCACCGGGGAGCTGTTTTTT.

J is TRBJ1-3 and V is TRBV5-1; 7 bases map to TRBD1. The germline V gene encodes CDR1 SGHRS and CDR2 YFSETQ. With V trimmed by 3 bases and J by 0 bases, 0 bases remained unmatched. This CDR3 spans 14 amino acids. The CDR3 here is CASSYRGSGNTIYF. DNA for the CDR3: TGCGCCAGCAGCTACAGGGGCTCTGGAAACACCATATATTTT.

V gene TRBV9 combines with J gene TRBJ2-5, with D possibly being TRBD1 (5 bases). CDR1 and CDR2 from the germline V gene are SGDLS and YYNGEE. The CDR3 length is 13 residues. V lost 3 bases and J lost 2, with 8 bases in between. The CDR3 region has the DNA TGTGCCAGCAGCGAGGGGTCTCAAGAGACCCAGTACTTC. It is translated as CASSEGSQETQYF.

The chain has TRBV18 and TRBJ1-4, with TRBD1 identical over 9 bases. The CDR3 covers 16 residues. V was pared by 3 bases and J by 0 bases, with 2 bases of the junction left unmatched. Germline CDR1 KGHSH, CDR2 LQKENI. The CDR3 is CASSPGQGSTNEKLFF. DNA of the CDR3: TGTGCCAGCTCACCTGGACAGGGGTCAACTAATGAAAAACTGTTTTTT.

The rearrangement links TRBV19 to TRBJ2-2, with TRBD1 matching over 7 bases. The V segment lost 5 bases and the J segment 8 bases; nucleotides outside the gene matches: 8. This CDR3 spans 14 amino acids. CDR1 LNHDA and CDR2 SQIVND come from the germline V gene (reference sequence). CDR3 in DNA: TGTGCCAGTAGTGACACAGGGGATCAGGGGGAGCTGTTTTTT. Encoded protein: CASSDTGDQGELFF.

Regarding this clone: Other DNA sequences of this sample code for an identical CDR3. The chain is built from TRBV5-1 and TRBJ1-2; D call uncertain. Germline V gene sequence: CDR1 SGHRS, CDR2 YFSETQ. Trimming cost V 0 bases and J 0 bases, with 6 bases left between them. CDR3 length: 14 amino acids. The chain's CDR3 is CASSLESPNYGYTF. The CDR3 nucleotides are TGCGCCAGCAGCTTGGAGAGTCCTAACTATGGCTACACCTTC.

The rearrangement joins TRBV7-3 to TRBJ1-1; D might be TRBD1 (6 bases). This CDR3 contains 13 residues. Germline CDR1 is SGHTA and CDR2 is FQGTGA. Between the trimmed V and J ends, which lost 3 bases and 3 bases, there was a span of 8 bases. The CDR3 region is CASSLHRDTEAFF. DNA for the CDR3: TGTGCCAGCAGCTTGCACAGGGACACTGAAGCTTTCTTT. The variable domain in full, with the rest retrieved from reference TRBV7-3 and TRBJ1-1, is GAGVSQTPSNKVTEKGKYVELRCDPISGHTALYWYRQSLGQGPEFLIYFQGTGAADDSGLPNDRFFAVRPEGSVSTLKIQRTERGDSAVYLCASSLHRDTEAFFGQGTRLTVV.

The chain has TRBV6-6 and TRBJ2-7; 7 bases line up with TRBD1. Trimming took 6 bases from V and 3 from J; bases not matched to a gene: 5. Germline V gives CDR1 MNHNY, CDR2 SVGAGI (reference sequence). This CDR3 region has 13 residues. The CDR3 DNA reads TGTGCCAGCAGCCCGACAGGGATCTACGAGCAGTACTTC. Protein sequence: CASSPTGIYEQYF.

The chain is built from TRBV5-1 and TRBJ1-2, with D possibly being TRBD1 (6 bases). Germline V CDR1 and CDR2: SGHRS, YFSETQ. Trimming shortened V by 4 bases and J by 3 bases, and 13 bases separated the two germline ends. The length of the CDR3 is 14 residues. The CDR3 protein is CASSPTPGDYGYTF. DNA for the CDR3: TGCGCCAGCAGCCCCACCCCAGGGGACTATGGCTACACCTTC.

The chain employs TRBV14 and TRBJ2-5, with TRBD1 as a possible D gene (5 bases). Germline CDR1 is SGHDN and CDR2 is FVKESK. The CDR3 is 15 amino acids. V was trimmed by 2 bases and J by 5 bases, leaving 15 bases between them. The CDR3 protein is CASSQSSGARETQYF. CDR3 in DNA: TGTGCCAGCAGCCAATCTTCTGGGGCCAGGGAGACCCAGTACTTC.

The chain links TRBV6-5 to TRBJ2-7; no firm D call. V lost 5 bases to trimming and J lost 5 bases, with 16 bases between them. Germline values: CDR1 MNHEY, CDR2 SVGAGI. The CDR3 covers 14 residues. The CDR3 region has the DNA TGTGCCAGCAGTCCTACCTACGGTCAGCACGAGCAGTACTTC. Translated: CASSPTYGQHEQYF.

The chain links TRBV4-2 to TRBJ2-5; D tentatively reads TRBD1 or TRBD2 (6 bases each). Trimming took off 4 bases at V and 5 bases at J, with 14 bases between the two ends. In germline, CDR1 is LGHNA, CDR2 YNFKEQ. CDR3 length: 14 amino acids. The CDR3, as DNA: TGTGCCAGCAGCCGCGAAGGGGGGCCTGAGACCCAGTACTTC. It specifies CASSREGGPETQYF.

This sequence joins TRBV9 and TRBJ2-2; D gene uncertain. V was pared by 3 bases and J by 0 bases, with 12 bases between. This CDR3 comprises 16 residues. CDR1 and CDR2 from the germline V gene are SGDLS and YYNGEE. The CDR3 DNA follows: TGTGCCAGCAGCGAGCGACGGGCAACGAACACCGGGGAGCTGTTTTTT. Its translation is CASSERRATNTGELFF.

V and J are TRBV7-9 and TRBJ1-2; 8 bases line up with TRBD1. Trimming took 1 base from V and 4 from J; bases not matched to a gene: 5. Germline assignment: CDR1 SEHNR and CDR2 FQNEAQ (reference sequence). The CDR3 length is 15 residues. The CDR3 loop is CASSLGQGAVYGYTF. The CDR3 DNA reads as TGTGCCAGCAGCTTAGGCCAGGGGGCAGTCTATGGCTACACCTTC.

This clone was picked up a small number of times. The junction departs from germline at one end; a sequencing error may be responsible. The V and J genes are TRBV11-3 and TRBJ1-2, with a weak D call TRBD1 (5 bases). The CDR3 contains 16 residues. Germline values: CDR1 SGHNT, CDR2 YENEEA. CDR3 in amino acids: CASSVEGRGASYGYTF. The CDR3 DNA reads TGTGCCAGCAGCGTAGAAGGACGAGGGGCATCCTATGGCTACACCTTC.

The rearrangement links TRBV7-9 to TRBJ2-5, with TRBD2 identical over 7 bases. Losses at the gene ends were 4 bases for V and 5 bases for J; bases not matched to a gene: 4. CDR1 and CDR2 from the germline V gene are SEHNR and FQNEAQ (reference sequence). The length of the CDR3 is 13 residues. CDR3 protein: CASSWGGGETQYF. CDR3 DNA sequence: TGTGCCAGCAGCTGGGGGGGTGGGGAGACCCAGTACTTC. The complete variable domain, with remaining parts taken from reference TRBV7-9 and TRBJ2-5, reads DTGVSQNPRHKITKRGQNVTFRCDPISEHNRLYWYRQTLGQGPEFLTYFQNEAQLEKSRLLSDRFSAERPKGSFSTLEIQRTEQGDSAMYLCASSWGGGETQYFGPGTRLLVL.

This chain joins TRBV7-8 and TRBJ2-7; 7 bases align to TRBD2. The junction had 9 bases not matched to a gene; V was cut back by 4 bases and J by 0 bases. The germline V gene encodes CDR1 SGHVS and CDR2 FQNEAQ. CDR3 length equals 16 residues. The CDR3 region has the DNA TGTGCCAGCAGCTCGCGTCTAGCGGCTCTCTCCTACGAGCAGTACTTC. Protein: CASSSRLAALSYEQYF.

V gene TRBV7-2 combines with J gene TRBJ1-3; D unresolved. This CDR3 contains 16 residues. Germline V gene lookup returns CDR1 SGHTA and CDR2 FQGNSA. Trimming removed 1 base at V and 0 bases at J, with 10 bases between. The CDR3 region is CASSLGSGLSGNTIYF. The CDR3 nucleotides are TGTGCCAGCAGCTTAGGATCCGGGCTCTCTGGAAACACCATATATTTT.

In its sample, this clone was seen once. Relative to the germline gene, one junction end is altered; a read error may explain this. This chain joins TRBV7-7 and TRBJ2-3; unclear D gene. The CDR3 has 14 residues. Germline V CDR1 and CDR2: SSHAT, FNYEAQ (reference sequence). For the CDR3, the DNA is TGTGCTAGCAGCTTAGATACTAGCACAGATACGCAGTATTTT. Residues: CASSLDTSTDTQYF.